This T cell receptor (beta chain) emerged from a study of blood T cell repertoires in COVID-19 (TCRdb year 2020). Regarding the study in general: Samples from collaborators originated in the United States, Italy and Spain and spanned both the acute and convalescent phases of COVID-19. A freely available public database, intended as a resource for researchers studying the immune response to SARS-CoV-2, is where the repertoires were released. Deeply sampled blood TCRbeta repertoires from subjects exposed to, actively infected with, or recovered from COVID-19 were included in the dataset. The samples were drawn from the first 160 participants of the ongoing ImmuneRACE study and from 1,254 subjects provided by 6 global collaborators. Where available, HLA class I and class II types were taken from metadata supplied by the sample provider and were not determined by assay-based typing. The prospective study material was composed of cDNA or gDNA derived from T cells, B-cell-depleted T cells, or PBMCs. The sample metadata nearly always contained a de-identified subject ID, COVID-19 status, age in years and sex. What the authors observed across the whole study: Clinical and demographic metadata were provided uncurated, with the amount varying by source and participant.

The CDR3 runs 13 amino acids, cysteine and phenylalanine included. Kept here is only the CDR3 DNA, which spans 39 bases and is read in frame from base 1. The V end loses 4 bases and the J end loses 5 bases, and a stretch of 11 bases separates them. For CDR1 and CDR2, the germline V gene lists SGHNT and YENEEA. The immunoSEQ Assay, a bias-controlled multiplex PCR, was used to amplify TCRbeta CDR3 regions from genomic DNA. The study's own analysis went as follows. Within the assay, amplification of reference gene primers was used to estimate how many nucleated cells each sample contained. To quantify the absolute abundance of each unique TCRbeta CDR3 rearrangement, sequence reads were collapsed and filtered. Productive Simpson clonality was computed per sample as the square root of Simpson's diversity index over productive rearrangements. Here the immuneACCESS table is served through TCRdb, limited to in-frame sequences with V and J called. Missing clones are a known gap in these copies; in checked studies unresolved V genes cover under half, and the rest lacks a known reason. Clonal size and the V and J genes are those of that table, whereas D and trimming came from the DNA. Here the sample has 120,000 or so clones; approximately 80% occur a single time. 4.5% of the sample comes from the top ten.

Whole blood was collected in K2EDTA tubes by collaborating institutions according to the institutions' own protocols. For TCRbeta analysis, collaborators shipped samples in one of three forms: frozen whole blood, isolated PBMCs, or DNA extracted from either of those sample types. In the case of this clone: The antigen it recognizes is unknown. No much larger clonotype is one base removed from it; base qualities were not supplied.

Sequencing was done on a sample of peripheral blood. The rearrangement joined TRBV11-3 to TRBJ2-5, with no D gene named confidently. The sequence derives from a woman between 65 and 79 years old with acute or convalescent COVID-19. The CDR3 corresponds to CASSSSRVETQYF. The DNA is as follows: TGTGCCAGCAGCTCGTCCCGGGTGGAGACCCAGTACTTC.